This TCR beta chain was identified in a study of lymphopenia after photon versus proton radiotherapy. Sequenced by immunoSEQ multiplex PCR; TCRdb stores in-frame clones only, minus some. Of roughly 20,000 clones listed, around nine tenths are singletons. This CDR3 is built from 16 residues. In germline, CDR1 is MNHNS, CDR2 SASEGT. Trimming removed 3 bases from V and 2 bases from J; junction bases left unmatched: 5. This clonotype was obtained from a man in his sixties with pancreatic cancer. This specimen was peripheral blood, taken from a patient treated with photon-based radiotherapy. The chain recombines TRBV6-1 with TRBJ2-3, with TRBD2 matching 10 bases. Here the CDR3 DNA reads TGTGCCAGCAGTGATCTAGCGGGGGCTTCCACAGATACGCAGTATTTT. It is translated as CASSDLAGASTDTQYF.